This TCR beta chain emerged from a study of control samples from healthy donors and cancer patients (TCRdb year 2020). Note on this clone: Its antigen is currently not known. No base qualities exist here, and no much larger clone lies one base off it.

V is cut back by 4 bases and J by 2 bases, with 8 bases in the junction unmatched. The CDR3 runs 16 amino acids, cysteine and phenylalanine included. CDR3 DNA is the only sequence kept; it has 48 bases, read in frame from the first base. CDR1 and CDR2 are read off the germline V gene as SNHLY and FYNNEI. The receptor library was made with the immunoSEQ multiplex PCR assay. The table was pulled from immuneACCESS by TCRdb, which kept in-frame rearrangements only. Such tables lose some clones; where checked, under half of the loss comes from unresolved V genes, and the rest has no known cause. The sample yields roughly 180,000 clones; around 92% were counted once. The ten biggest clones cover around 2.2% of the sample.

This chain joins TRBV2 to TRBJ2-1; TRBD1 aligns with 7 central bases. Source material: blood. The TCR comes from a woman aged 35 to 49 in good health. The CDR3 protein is CASSGQGGLTYNEQFF. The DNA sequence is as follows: TGTGCCAGCAGTGGTCAAGGGGGCCTAACCTACAATGAGCAGTTCTTC.